This T cell receptor (beta chain) was recorded in a study of T cells expressing NK-cell markers. As for the study in general: It was sorted CD3+CD56+NKG2C+, CD3+CD56+NKG2C- and CD3+CD56-NKG2C+ T cells that supplied the TCR beta repertoires. Study-level results: Nothing established the HCMV specificity of expanded NKG2C+ T cell clones.

Worth noting for this clonotype: The antigen remains unidentified.

The CDR3 covers 15 residues. In generating TCR beta cDNA, 5'RACE template switching with UMIs was used. With the 5' RACE reads reprocessed, TCRdb shows one record per CDR3 protein and no DNA. The repertoire table contains roughly 430,000 distinct CDR3 sequences. J is TRBJ2-1 and V is TRBV12-3 or TRBV12-4; there is no DNA to check the TCRdb D call of TRBD2. The origin of this receptor is a woman aged 18 to 69 in good health. Input material: blood T cells: a sorted CD56 or NKG2C T cell subset, CD4+ or CD8+ T cells, or bulk PBMC T cells (not recorded which). Here the CDR3 reads CASSFSGTRRGEQFF.